This section outlines one TCR beta chain sequence together with its context. What it binds is not known. V was clipped by 2 bases and J by 4 bases, with 8 bases between them. Germline V gene lookup returns CDR1 LNHNV and CDR2 YYDKDF (reference sequence). The CDR3 contains 14 residues. Profiling relied on immunoSEQ multiplex PCR, and the TCRdb table lists in-frame clones only, not all of them. The sample has about 51,000 clones, 70% to 90% seen once; the top ten hold roughly 1.1%. The sample is drawn from a study of T cell responses to AZD1222 COVID-19 vaccine. Whole-study results and caveats: Breadth and depth of Spike-specific TCRs rose after two AZD1222 doses.

The rearrangement links TRBV15 to TRBJ2-2; TRBD2 might be the D (5 bases). The receptor's source is an adult who received the AZD1222 COVID-19 vaccine. The source material was peripheral blood, sampled 28 days after the second AZD1222 dose. CDR3 bases: TGTGCCACCAGCAGAACTAGTTCCACCGGGGAGCTGTTTTTT. This encodes CATSRTSSTGELFF.